The table lists the clone carrying this T cell receptor (beta chain) with a few counts. The entry originates in a study of shared T cell receptors in the human thymus. The CDR3 length is 14 residues. V shed 9 bases, J shed 2 bases, and the junction held 5 bases outside the gene matches. CDR1 and CDR2 from the germline V gene are SNHLY and FYNNEI. Assay used: immunoSEQ multiplex PCR; TCRdb lists only in-frame clones, some missing. Here the sample spans hundreds of thousands of clones, about 84% being singletons. This same sample was also part of a study on human thymus T cells. That report notes: Obtained as resections during corrective heart surgery, the thymus tissue was then studied. Thymic as well as blood repertoires seemed to favor certain V and J genes unevenly.

J is TRBJ2-1 and V is TRBV2; TRBD2 agrees at 9 bases. The source of this sequence is a boy in the first two years of life with a congenital heart defect. Sequenced: thymocytes. The CDR3: CARRAGGPYNEQFF. The CDR3 nucleotides are TGTGCCAGAAGGGCGGGAGGGCCCTACAATGAGCAGTTCTTC.